This paragraph covers one T cell receptor beta chain sequence. The specificity of this receptor is unknown. Base quality data are lacking; no much larger clone is found one base away. Spanning cysteine to phenylalanine, the CDR3 consists of 13 amino acids. CDR3 DNA only is kept here, 39 bases in frame from base 1. Compared with germline, V lacks 6 bases and J lacks 11 bases; bases without a gene match: 7. The germline V gene yields MNHEY for CDR1 and SVGAGI for CDR2. In total, approximately 690 healthy bone marrow donors made up the cohort. All cohort members were sampled while nominally healthy, although unrecorded immune exposures were likely present. The donor tested CMV seronegative, placing the donor among the 300 to 400 seronegative members of the cohort. Every donor gave a peripheral blood sample, and the peripheral blood mononuclear cells from that sample were used for TCR beta sequencing. Genomic DNA was extracted from the blood cell samples with the Qiagen DNeasy Blood Extraction Kit.

This record belongs to a study of cytomegalovirus exposure and HLA in healthy donors (dated by TCRdb to about 2017). For the wider study: According to an earlier analysis of a few hundred of the donors, about 179 million T cells yielded roughly 110 million unique TCR beta sequences and 276 Gb of sequence data. Approximately 300 gigabases of sequencing data and around 90 million unique TCR sequences made up an early release that covered 500 to 700 HLA-typed donors. Among the 398 genotyped donors, around 81% belonged to the genetic ancestry cluster associated with self-reported Caucasian donors. The aim of the study was to test whether cataloging public T cell receptors could identify signatures of past pathogen exposure. The T cell repertoires of under 750 subjects were profiled by immunosequencing and related to cytomegalovirus serostatus. A separate validation cohort of 100 to 150 different subjects was used in addition to the roughly 620-subject first cohort. High-throughput TCR immunosequencing, statistical association of individual TCRs with disease status, and machine learning were combined to predict cytomegalovirus infection status. To study patterns of TCR occurrence, a later analysis re-analyzed previously published TCR beta repertoires from around 670 donors and added high-resolution HLA genotyping. Rather than using new phenotypic data, the later analysis identified candidate immune exposures from TCR beta sequences and from how often those sequences occurred across donors. An earlier analysis of fewer than 700 of the donors applied high-throughput TCR beta sequencing to assess whether each TCR beta V gene segment acted as functional or pseudogenic. Donor age, sex, ethnicity and CMV serostatus were collected together with the repertoire data. Genome-wide SNP genotypes for about 60% of the roughly 700 donors were used in a later genetic analysis, which treated that subset as a discovery cohort. All discovery cohort repertoires had been generated on a single sequencing platform. Class I and class II HLA loci were covered by the typing at four-digit resolution. Typing coverage differed by locus: A, B, C, DRB1 and DQB1 were typed in roughly 629-640 donors, DQA1 in 522, DPA1 in roughly 590, and DPB1 in about 450. Because of strong linkage in the cohort, 4 to 6 DR-DQ haplotypes were treated as single units for association and clustering. On average, around 240,000 unique TCR beta nucleotide sequences were sequenced per donor among about 400 genotyped donors of the cohort, with about 17% of those sequences being non-productive.

Libraries were built with the immunoSEQ multiplex PCR assay. For the multiplex PCR, a mixture combining 60 forward primers for TCR Vbeta segments and 13 reverse primers for TCR Jbeta segments was used. The CDR3 region of rearranged TCR beta genes was amplified from genomic DNA by a multiplex PCR assay. The Illumina HiSeq System was used to sequence the amplified TCR beta libraries as 87-base-pair reads. In the paper's pipeline: In a later analysis, roughly 80 million unique TCR beta chains were counted across the 500 to 850 repertoires, and approximately 11 million of these chains were shared by at least two donors. A nearest-neighbor algorithm error-corrected the raw reads and collapsed the reads into unique sequences, merging closely related sequences to remove PCR and sequencing errors. V, D and J gene segments were assigned by aligning CDR3 sequences to IMGT reference sequences. For a sequence to be retained, a match of at least six nucleotides to both a V gene segment and a J gene segment was required. A rearrangement counted as productive if the CDR3 had no stop codons and remained in frame with V and J, and every other rearrangement counted as non-productive. Following IMGT convention, CDR3 was defined as the stretch from the second conserved V-encoded cysteine to the conserved J-encoded phenylalanine. In an earlier analysis of approximately 590 of the donors, sequences lacking an unambiguous match to a single V gene segment were excluded. An earlier analysis of some 610 of the donors called V segments functional above 56.7% productive rearrangements and segregating when the between-donor standard deviation exceeded 5%. A statistical classification framework was built to diagnose cytomegalovirus status from the catalog of TCR beta chain sequences. A later analysis assigned V and J genes by comparing TCR nucleotide sequences with IMGT/GENE-DB human TR gene sequences. The TCRdist pipeline was used in a later analysis to assign CDR3 sequences and most-parsimonious VDJ recombination scenarios. In a later analysis, every TCR beta chain was defined by the combination of its CDR3 amino acid sequence and its V-gene family, and reads without a unique V-gene family were dropped. In a later analysis, approximately 640 highly shared, low-generation-probability nucleotide sequences were removed to address suspected cross-contamination and a sequencing artifact. In a later analysis, a clonal expansion index for each public chain was calculated from normalized within-repertoire ranks of inferred template counts. A later analysis computed generation probabilities with a VDJ recombination model fitted to out-of-frame rearrangements, and checked the results against IGoR. A later analysis scored TCR-TCR, TCR-HLA and TCR-CMV co-occurrence with hypergeometric tests, applying a repertoire-size bias correction to TCR pairs. In a later analysis, false discovery rates were estimated by permuting HLA or CMV assignments 20 times. A later analysis grouped co-occurring TCRs with DBSCAN, adding TCRdist sequence similarity when clustering within HLA-allele-positive subsets. Co-occurrence clustering excluded repertoires with fewer than 30,000 or more than 120,000 public chains, plus five with anomalous nucleotide sharing. Imported from immuneACCESS, the table was reduced by TCRdb to in-frame sequences with V and J called. These copies leave out some clones; in studies compared against another copy, an unresolved V gene accounts for under half, and the cause of the remainder is not known. V, J and clone size are those of that table, while D and trimming were read from the DNA. For this sample the table gives 180,000 or so clones, of which 82% were detected only once. Approximately 0.092% of the sample is taken by the ten largest.

Study-level results and caveats: According to a later analysis, parvovirus B19, influenza, CMV and Epstein-Barr virus appeared linked to several top co-occurrence clusters. A later genetic analysis reported fewer N-insertions in productive TCRs among donors in an Asian-associated ancestry cluster than the roughly 670-donor mean. Only TCR beta chains were sequenced in this cohort, and the absence of alpha or paired-chain data limited detectable features. Across donors, most TCR sequences were observed very rarely, whereas some public TCRs were present in many individuals. A cluster of highly shared sequence variants was judged likely to represent a technical artifact of the sequencing pipeline. A further reported finding was that TCR beta sequences accurately predicted the HLA-A and HLA-B alleles for most subjects in the first cohort. The presence/absence analyses assumed that sequencing depth was roughly uniform across donors, and that assumption may not be true. Assigning TCR associations to individual alleles was difficult when HLA alleles, especially DR and DQ, strongly co-occurred. The study listed over 150 TCR beta chains as associated with cytomegalovirus. According to a later analysis, TCR association rates differed among HLA loci, with DRB1 alleles showing the most associated TCRs and HLA-C alleles showing the fewest. An association between a missense DCLRE1C variant and V-gene and J-gene trimming of TCR beta chains was found in a later genetic analysis and replicated in an independent cohort. The authors suggested that the approach could potentially be extended to other disease states and immunological phenotypes. The classifier was reported to diagnose cytomegalovirus status with high specificity and sensitivity in both the original cohort and the validation cohort. The only immune exposure information available for the cohort was CMV serostatus. Correlated functional status among segregating V segments might reflect linkage disequilibrium, but an unknown experimental factor could not be ruled out. Compared with equally common non-associated chains, HLA-associated TCR beta chains in a later analysis were more clonally expanded and had lower generation probabilities. An earlier analysis of roughly 570 of the donors showed that most TCR beta V segments appeared in productive rearrangements either about 90% or about 30% of the time, which broadly matched IMGT annotations. In a later analysis, most CMV-associated TCR beta chains were found to appear HLA-restricted, with HLA associations seemingly driven largely by CMV exposure. Because the 87-base-pair reads could not distinguish some IMGT-functional V segments, including TRBV6-2 and TRBV6-3, those segments were excluded. A few of the identified cytomegalovirus-associated TCR beta chains were confirmed in vitro to be specific for cytomegalovirus antigens. A later analysis associated some 17,000 TCR beta sequences with specific HLA alleles at a false discovery rate of 0.05. Because counts were too low, fewer than 20 rarely observed V segments, including chromosome 9 orphons, were excluded from the earlier analysis of several hundred of the donors. Because some donors lacked HLA typing at each locus, the association tests relied only on the typed subset.

The rearrangement combines TRBV6-5 with TRBJ2-4, and 10 bases in between align with TRBD1. Specimen: PBMCs. The source of this sequence is a boy aged 2-9 years in good health and CMV-seronegative. The DNA is TGTGCCAGCAGCCCAAGTGGGACAGGGGTTCAGTACTTC. The translation is CASSPSGTGVQYF.